The 25 T cell receptor beta chains below all came from one sample that was sequenced in a study of blood T cell repertoires in COVID-19 (dated by TCRdb to 2019 to 2021). Libraries came from the immunoSEQ multiplex PCR assay. Held by TCRdb, this immuneACCESS table contains in-frame sequences only and omits some clones. Under half of the omission traces to an unresolved V gene where checked; the cause of the rest is unknown. The table for this sample lists 200,000 to 300,000 clones; approximately 83% of them were counted only once. 9.6% of the sample lies in the top ten. Sequencing input: peripheral blood. These receptors were collected from an elderly woman with acute or convalescent COVID-19.

This clone was picked up one time. Written as DNA, the CDR3 is TGTGCCAGTAGTCCTTCTATCCGGGGGACCGGGGAGCTGTTTTTT. Translated, it gives CASSPSIRGTGELFF. This chain links TRBV19 with TRBJ2-2; maybe TRBD2 (6 bases). V was clipped by 5 bases and J by 5 bases, with 15 bases between them. This CDR3 has 15 residues. Germline values: CDR1 LNHDA, CDR2 SQIVND (reference sequence).

The J gene is TRBJ1-5, the V gene TRBV28; D is unresolved. The CDR3 has 15 residues. V dropped 3 bases and J dropped 0 bases, with 9 bases sitting between them. The germline V gene encodes CDR1 MDHEN and CDR2 SYDVKM. The CDR3 sequence: CASSFNGGSNQPQHF. For the CDR3, the DNA is TGTGCCAGCAGTTTCAACGGAGGTAGCAATCAGCCCCAGCATTTT. Using reference TRBV28 and TRBJ1-5 for the parts outside the CDR3, the full variable domain is DVKVTQSSRYLVKRTGEKVFLECVQDMDHENMFWYRQDPGLGLRLIYFSYDVKMKEKGDIPEGYSVSREKKERFSLILESASTNQTSMYLCASSFNGGSNQPQHFGDGTRLSIL.

This rearrangement joins TRBV6-2 or TRBV6-3 to TRBJ1-6; the D gene is possibly TRBD1 (5 bases). The CDR3 spans 13 residues. V lost 2 bases, J lost 10 bases, and 9 bases lay in between. CDR1 is MNHEY and CDR2 is SVGEGT in the germline V gene. CDR3 residues: CASSYQGNSPLHF. CDR3 sequence (DNA): TGTGCCAGCAGTTACCAGGGTAACTCACCCCTCCACTTT.

The chain combines TRBV6-2 or TRBV6-3 with TRBJ1-2; TRBD1 is a possible D gene (5 bases). V lost 6 bases and J 4 bases, leaving 12 bases between the germline ends. The CDR3 loop spans 13 amino acids. Looked up from germline, CDR1 is MNHEY and CDR2 is SVGEGT. The CDR3 DNA reads as TGTGCCAGCAGGCCTGGGGGAGGCTATGGCTACACCTTC. Translation: CASRPGGGYGYTF.

Points on this clone: Additional DNA sequences in this sample encode the identical CDR3. This chain uses TRBV29-1 with TRBJ1-1; no firm D call. The CDR3 totals 12 residues. Germline V gene data show CDR1 as SQVTM and CDR2 as ANQGSEA. Trimming cost V 4 bases and J 0 bases, with 6 bases left between them. CDR3 nucleotide sequence: TGCAGCGTTGGAGGGATGAACACTGAAGCTTTCTTT. It encodes CSVGGMNTEAFF.

The CDR3: CASSQGGQYNSPLHF. The CDR3 DNA sequence: TGTGCCAGCAGCCAGGGGGGGCAGTATAATTCACCCCTCCACTTT. The rearrangement links TRBV3-1 (or the pseudogene TRBV3-2) to TRBJ1-6; D perhaps matches TRBD1 (6 bases). V was pared by 3 bases and J by 4 bases, with 10 bases between. Germline V gene data show CDR1 as LGHDT and CDR2 as YNNKEL (reference sequence). This CDR3 region has 15 residues.

This chain uses TRBV20-1 with TRBJ2-7, with 8 bases matching TRBD1. The J segment lost 7 bases and the V segment lost 3 bases, leaving 11 bases of the junction unmatched. Per germline, CDR1 DFQATT and CDR2 SNEGSKA (reference sequence). The CDR3 totals 14 residues. In DNA, the CDR3 is TGCAGTGCTAGTGGTCAGGGGGCACCTTCGGAGCAGTACTTC. This encodes CSASGQGAPSEQYF.

The CDR3 sequence is CASSFGGETSDTQYF. In nucleotides, the CDR3 is TGTGCCAGCAGCTTTGGCGGGGAGACCTCAGATACGCAGTATTTT. J is TRBJ2-3 and V is TRBV11-3, with a tentative D call TRBD2 (6 bases). CDR3 length equals 15 residues. V was trimmed by 3 bases and J by 4 bases, leaving 14 bases between them. In germline, CDR1 is SGHNT, CDR2 YENEEA.

Written as DNA, the CDR3 is TGTGCCAGCGGCAGGGTTCAGGAAAAACTGTTTTTT. Amino acids: CASGRVQEKLFF. J is TRBJ1-4 and V is TRBV6-5; perhaps TRBD1 as D (5 bases). CDR1 is MNHEY, CDR2 SVGAGI, per germline. V was clipped by 8 bases and J by 8 bases, with 12 bases between them. The length of the CDR3 is 12 residues.

The V call is TRBV6-6, the J call TRBJ1-5, with TRBD1 matching over 7 bases. The CDR3 runs 13 residues. After removal of 6 bases from V and 7 bases from J, the junction contained 6 bases not matched to a gene. Germline CDR1 is MNHNY and CDR2 is SVGAGI (reference sequence). CDR3 in amino acids: CASRGQALQPQHF. The CDR3 DNA reads TGTGCCAGCAGAGGACAGGCCCTCCAGCCCCAGCATTTT.

The V and J genes are TRBV3-1 (or the pseudogene TRBV3-2) and TRBJ2-6; 11 nucleotides align to TRBD1. With 4 bases clipped from V and 1 base from J, the junction kept 3 bases outside the gene matches. The CDR3 sequence is 17 residues long. The germline V gene encodes CDR1 LGHDT and CDR2 YNNKEL (reference sequence). The CDR3 reads CASSRTGGRSGANVLTF. In nucleotides, the CDR3 is TGTGCCAGCAGCCGGACAGGGGGCAGGTCTGGGGCCAACGTCCTGACTTTC.

CDR3 region: CASTSGTSGGNEQFF. The CDR3, as DNA: TGTGCCAGCACCTCCGGGACTAGCGGGGGGAATGAGCAGTTCTTC. The rearrangement joins TRBV7-6 to TRBJ2-1; TRBD2 agrees at 15 bases. Losses at the gene ends were 7 bases for V and 7 bases for J; bases not matched to a gene: 5. The CDR3 covers 15 residues. From germline, CDR1 is SGHVS and CDR2 FNYEAQ.

The rearrangement joins TRBV9 to TRBJ2-3; 8 bases map to TRBD2. The CDR3 is made up of 16 amino acids. Germline V gene lookup returns CDR1 SGDLS and CDR2 YYNGEE. J lost 8 bases, V lost 4 bases, and 15 bases had no gene match. The CDR3 DNA follows: TGTGCCAGCAGCATCGGAGGGAGGGCGGGGGGAGGTACGCAGTATTTT. Encoded protein: CASSIGGRAGGGTQYF.

The CDR3 here is CASSLIPGQGYNEQFF. In nucleotides, the CDR3 is TGTGCCAGCAGTTTAATTCCAGGACAGGGTTACAATGAGCAGTTCTTC. The V call is TRBV27, the J call TRBJ2-1; 8 positions match TRBD1. The ends lost 2 bases at V and 4 bases at J; junction bases unmatched: 7. Germline V gene lookup returns CDR1 MNHEY and CDR2 SMNVEV (reference sequence). The CDR3 extends over 16 amino acids.

There are a few counts of this clone. The V and J genes are TRBV3-1 (or the pseudogene TRBV3-2) and TRBJ1-2, with TRBD1 matching over 9 bases. The germline V gene encodes CDR1 LGHDT and CDR2 YNNKEL (reference sequence). V lost 5 bases, J lost 4 bases, and 14 bases stayed unmatched. The CDR3 runs 17 residues. DNA for the CDR3: TGTGCCAGCAGCACCCACGGACAGGGGTTCTATAGCTATGGCTACACCTTC. Its translation: CASSTHGQGFYSYGYTF.

The CDR3 region has the DNA TGTGCCTGGAGCTTCAGGGGGCGAAAGAACACTGAAGCTTTCTTT. Protein sequence: CAWSFRGRKNTEAFF. V is TRBV30 and J is TRBJ1-1, with 8 bases aligning to TRBD1. The CDR3 runs to 15 residues. Germline values: CDR1 GTSNPN, CDR2 SVGIG (reference sequence). V lost 3 bases and J lost 1; bases outside the gene matches: 7.

The V call is TRBV2, the J call TRBJ1-2, with 7 bases aligning to TRBD1. The germline V gene encodes CDR1 SNHLY and CDR2 FYNNEI. The CDR3 spans 12 residues. CDR3 region: CAYGQDLYGYTF. The CDR3 DNA reads TGTGCTTACGGACAGGACCTTTATGGCTACACCTTC.

This clone was counted once. V gene TRBV7-2 combines with J gene TRBJ2-3, with TRBD2 matching over 8 bases. J lost 4 bases, V lost 4 bases, and 10 bases had no gene match. This CDR3 spans 16 amino acids. Germline CDR1 and CDR2: SGHTA and FQGNSA. The CDR3 DNA reads TGTGCCAGCAGCTCCTCGGCGGGGGGTTTATCAGATACGCAGTATTTT. Translation: CASSSSAGGLSDTQYF.

V is TRBV3-1 (or the pseudogene TRBV3-2) and J is TRBJ1-2, with D maybe TRBD1 (5 bases). The CDR3 is 14 residues long. The germline V gene encodes CDR1 LGHDT and CDR2 YNNKEL (reference sequence). V lost 5 bases and J 2 bases, leaving 12 bases between the germline ends. The CDR3 sequence is CASSSFDRNYGYTF. For the CDR3, the DNA is TGTGCCAGCAGCTCTTTCGACAGAAACTATGGCTACACCTTC.

This clone was counted a few times. The chain couples TRBV7-9 to TRBJ1-6; D not resolved. Germline V gene data show CDR1 as SEHNR and CDR2 as FQNEAQ (reference sequence). Trimming took 2 bases from V and 9 from J, leaving 8 bases between them. The CDR3 sequence is 13 residues long. This chain's CDR3 is CASSLQEGSPLHF. The DNA of the CDR3 is TGTGCCAGCAGCTTACAGGAAGGTTCACCCCTCCACTTT.

The CDR3 region is CASSLTGGGTDTQYF. CDR3 nucleotide sequence: TGTGCCAGCAGCTTAACCGGGGGGGGCACAGATACGCAGTATTTT. V is TRBV7-3 and J is TRBJ2-3; the match to TRBD2 covers 8 bases. V lost 0 bases, J lost 1 base, and 0 bases stayed unmatched. Germline V gives CDR1 SGHTA, CDR2 FQGTGA. The length of the CDR3 is 15 residues.

The chain uses TRBV28 and TRBJ2-7; 11 nucleotides agree with TRBD1. The CDR3 extends over 15 amino acids. The ends lost 1 base at V and 7 bases at J; junction bases unmatched: 6. Germline V gives CDR1 MDHEN, CDR2 SYDVKM. The DNA for the CDR3 is TGTGCCAGCAGTTTATTCGGACAGGGGGCGAGGGAGCAGTACTTC. Amino acids: CASSLFGQGAREQYF.

The rearrangement joins TRBV18 to TRBJ2-7, with TRBD2 as a possible D gene (5 bases). V lost 6 bases to trimming and J lost 4 bases, with 16 bases between them. CDR1 is KGHSH, CDR2 LQKENI, per germline. There are 14 residues in the CDR3. CDR3 sequence reads: CASSPGFSGYEQYF. CDR3 DNA: TGTGCCAGCTCTCCGGGGTTCTCCGGGTACGAGCAGTACTTC.

This rearrangement joins TRBV28 to TRBJ2-7; maybe TRBD2 (5 bases). Trimming cost V 4 bases and J 0 bases, with 16 bases left between them. Germline CDR1 reads MDHEN; CDR2 reads SYDVKM. The CDR3 is made up of 16 amino acids. The CDR3 region is CASSSSGKGASYEQYF. The CDR3 bases are TGTGCCAGCAGTTCTTCCGGGAAGGGTGCCTCCTACGAGCAGTACTTC. The whole variable domain, remainder taken from reference TRBV28 and TRBJ2-7, is DVKVTQSSRYLVKRTGEKVFLECVQDMDHENMFWYRQDPGLGLRLIYFSYDVKMKEKGDIPEGYSVSREKKERFSLILESASTNQTSMYLCASSSSGKGASYEQYFGPGTRLTVT.

The rearrangement joins TRBV7-2 to TRBJ1-2; D is perhaps TRBD1 (5 bases). V was cut by 6 bases and J by 2 bases, with 16 bases left in between. Germline V gene data show CDR1 as SGHTA and CDR2 as FQGNSA. This CDR3 spans 15 amino acids. The CDR3 spells CASRRGGSGNYGYTF. The CDR3 region has the DNA TGTGCCAGCAGGCGTGGGGGGTCGGGGAACTATGGCTACACCTTC.